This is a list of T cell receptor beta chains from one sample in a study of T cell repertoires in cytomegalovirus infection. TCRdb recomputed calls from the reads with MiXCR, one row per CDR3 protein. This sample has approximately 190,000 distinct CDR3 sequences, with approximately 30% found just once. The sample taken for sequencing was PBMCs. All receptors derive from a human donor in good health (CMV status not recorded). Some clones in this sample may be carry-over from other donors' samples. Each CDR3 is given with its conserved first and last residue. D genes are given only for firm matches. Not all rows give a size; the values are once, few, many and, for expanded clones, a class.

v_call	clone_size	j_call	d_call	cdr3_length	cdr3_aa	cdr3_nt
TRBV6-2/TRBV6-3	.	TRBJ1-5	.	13	CATSDSLNQPQHF	TGTGCCACCTCGGACAGCCTTAATCAGCCCCAGCATTTT
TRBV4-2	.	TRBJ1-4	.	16	CASSQDYAGGAEKLFF	TGTGCCAGCAGCCAAGATTATGCCGGGGGCGCAGAAAAACTGTTTTTT
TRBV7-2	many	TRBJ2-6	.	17	CASSLASGGSGANVLTF	TGTGCCAGCAGCTTAGCCTCCGGGGGCTCTGGGGCCAACGTCCTGACTTTC
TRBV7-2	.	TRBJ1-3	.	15	CASSLGADSGNTIYF	TGTGCCAGCAGTTTAGGGGCTGACTCTGGAAACACCATATATTTT
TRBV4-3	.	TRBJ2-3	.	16	CASSQDPYPSTDTQYF	TGCGCCAGCAGCCAAGATCCCTACCCTAGCACAGATACGCAGTATTTT
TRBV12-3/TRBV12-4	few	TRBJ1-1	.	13	CASSSGPRLEAFF	TGTGCCAGCAGTTCGGGACCGCGGCTAGAGGCTTTCTTT
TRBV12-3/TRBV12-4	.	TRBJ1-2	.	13	CASSLTTDYGYTF	TGTGCCAGCAGTTTGACCACGGACTATGGCTACACCTTC
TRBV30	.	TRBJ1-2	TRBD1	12	CAWAGGANGYTF	TGTGCCTGGGCAGGGGGCGCGAACGGCTACACCTTC
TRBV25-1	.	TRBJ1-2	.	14	CASSDLGAAYDYTF	TGTGCCAGCAGTGATCTGGGGGCGGCCTATGACTACACCTTC
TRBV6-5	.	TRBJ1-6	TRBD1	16	CASSSWTGEHNSPLHF	TGTGCCAGCAGTTCCTGGACAGGCGAACATAATTCACCCCTCCACTTT
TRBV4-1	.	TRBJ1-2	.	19	CASSQEFGTHNAGHYGYTF	TGCGCCAGCAGCCAAGAGTTTGGGACCCACAACGCAGGACACTATGGCTACACCTTC
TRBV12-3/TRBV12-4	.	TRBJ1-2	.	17	CASSFQMDRQTSYGYTF	TGTGCCAGCAGCTTTCAGATGGACAGACAAACATCCTATGGCTACACCTTC
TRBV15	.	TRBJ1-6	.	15	CATSRPGEGRSPLHF	TGTGCCACCAGCAGGCCCGGAGAGGGTCGATCACCCCTCCACTTT
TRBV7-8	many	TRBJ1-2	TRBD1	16	CASSLGGMGQNYGYTF	TGTGCCAGCAGCCTGGGAGGCATGGGACAGAACTATGGCTACACCTTC
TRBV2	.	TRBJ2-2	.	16	CASQPSDRTNTGELFF	TGTGCCAGCCAACCTTCCGACCGTACGAACACCGGGGAGCTGTTTTTT
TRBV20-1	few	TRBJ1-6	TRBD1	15	CSVTGTARLNSPLHF	TGCAGTGTTACAGGGACAGCCCGACTAAATTCACCCCTCCACTTT
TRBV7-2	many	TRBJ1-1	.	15	CASSPPGRAISEAFF	TGTGCCAGCAGCCCCCCGGGTCGCGCGATAAGTGAAGCTTTCTTT